The entry that follows covers one T cell receptor (beta chain) sequence. Its specificity is unknown. This may be a read error, as it is one base from a much larger clone. These data belong to a study of breast tumors, draining lymph nodes, adjacent tissues. Study observations and caveats: Findings are consistent with lymph node origin and intratumoral expansion of most tumor T cells. Tumor T cell lymph node origin was a supported hypothesis, not proven. Tumor and nontumor repertoires were significantly more similar in luminal-like than in basal-like breast cancer. Tumor repertoires ranked between lymph nodes and nontumor tissue in diversity, with V and J gene preferences.

TCRdb recomputed calls from the multiplex PCR reads with MiXCR, one row per CDR3 protein. The sample consists of about 110,000 distinct CDR3 sequences, approximately 28% of them appearing once. Trimming left V 8 bases short and J 5 bases short, with 13 bases between. Germline loops: CDR1 MNHNY, CDR2 SVGAGI (reference sequence). This CDR3 spans 14 amino acids. Samples came from axillary lymph nodes draining the breast cancer. The receptor was isolated from a female donor with breast cancer. Some clones in this sample may be carry-over from other donors' samples. Sequencing used axillary lymph node tissue. The V call is TRBV6-6, the J call TRBJ1-6; D uncertain. The CDR3 sequence is CASRHINNNSPLHF. Written as DNA, the CDR3 is TGTGCCAGCCGGCACATTAACAATAATTCACCCCTCCACTTT.